Listed below are T cell receptor beta chains from one sample, sequenced in a study of T-cell memory formation after mild COVID-19. MiXCR, applied by TCRdb to the 5' RACE reads, yields one record per CDR3 protein. The table has under 450,000 distinct CDR3 sequences, approximately 22% seen once. Sequenced sample: PBMCs or a T cell subset sorted from them (not recorded which). The receptors here all came from a man aged 18 to 30 who had mild COVID-19 (a few samples of this study predate the infection). Cell type and time point are not known. CDR3s include the opening cysteine and the closing phenylalanine or tryptophan. Size values are once, few and many counts, or a class for expanded clones, and some rows have none.

j_call v_call clone_size cdr3_aa
TRBJ2-7 TRBV5-1 . CASSTTTSGGYEQYF
TRBJ2-7 TRBV11-2 . CASSLGRTYSYEQYF
TRBJ1-1 TRBV7-2 . CASSPPLRNTEAFF
TRBJ1-1 TRBV28 few CASSALPDEAFF
TRBJ2-3 TRBV14 . CASSKVWTGTTDTQYF
TRBJ2-3 TRBV5-1 many CASSLSLAGGSTDTQYF
TRBJ2-5 TRBV7-3 . CASSLTRTAQETQYF
TRBJ2-1 TRBV27 . CASKAPQTYNEQFF
TRBJ1-5 TRBV7-8 . CASSLSRTGGLYSNQPQHF
TRBJ1-5 TRBV6-2/TRBV6-3 few CASRGRDNQPQHF
TRBJ1-1 TRBV12-3/TRBV12-4 many CASRSGTNTEAFF
TRBJ2-5 TRBV5-1 few CASSHRFPGQGYETQYF
TRBJ2-2 TRBV15 few CATSRRAGELFF
TRBJ1-4 TRBV12-3/TRBV12-4 . CASSLGQGIWEKLFF
TRBJ2-1 TRBV29-1 few CSVGFGGIQNEQFF
TRBJ2-7 TRBV29-1 few CSVELWETGDSYEQYF
TRBJ2-2 TRBV7-2 . CASSLGLEDPRELFF
TRBJ2-2 TRBV10-3 many CAISENVGGGRNTGELFF
TRBJ2-2 TRBV12-3/TRBV12-4 few CASSLLGRLHTGELFF
TRBJ1-1 TRBV27 few CASSLSTLGTEAFF
TRBJ2-5 TRBV6-6 many CASSLRSGETQYF
TRBJ2-1 TRBV27 few CASRHRAPDNEQFF
TRBJ2-1 TRBV7-3 few CASSPRGSGGRSSYNEQFF
TRBJ2-5 TRBV12-3/TRBV12-4 many CASSWTGQETQYF
TRBJ2-3 TRBV20-1 . CSASQSSGSTDTQYF
TRBJ2-3 TRBV7-2 many CASSLRIRGDTQYF
TRBJ2-3 TRBV9 . CASSPRAPLAGSTDTQYF
TRBJ2-5 TRBV5-4 . CASSALGGTGRETQYF
TRBJ1-5 TRBV19 few CASVRRGNQPQHF
TRBJ1-1 TRBV14 . CASSQVQGEAFF
TRBJ2-2 TRBV11-3 few CASAGGFTGELFF
TRBJ2-3 TRBV9 . CASSVGHSTDTQYF
TRBJ1-2 TRBV5-4 few CASSLAPGYTF
TRBJ2-1 TRBV7-9 few CASSLSVAEQFF
TRBJ2-2 TRBV11-2 . CASSLAGADRELFF
TRBJ1-5 TRBV20-1 . CSAIQGYQPQHF
TRBJ1-2 TRBV7-9 few CASSSVRGPPNF
TRBJ1-6 TRBV7-2 few CASSSASGTGWGSPLHF
TRBJ2-5 TRBV18 . CASSPPPPGTQYF
TRBJ1-5 TRBV6-6 many CASSYSTGERQPQHF
TRBJ2-7 TRBV7-8 few CASSFTGTHEQYF
TRBJ1-2 TRBV7-8 . CASSRAGDRNYGYTF
TRBJ2-3 TRBV7-6 many CASSSPRSGGPGGLNTQYF
TRBJ1-1 TRBV12-3/TRBV12-4 few CASSMALREAFF
TRBJ2-5 TRBV2 . CASSASVEETQYF
TRBJ1-6 TRBV30 . CAWTTAGLALHF